The rows below give T cell receptor beta chains drawn from one sample of a study of T-cell memory formation after mild COVID-19. TCRdb processed the 5' RACE reads anew with MiXCR; each CDR3 protein has one entry. The table shows about 57,000 distinct CDR3 sequences, with roughly an eighth occurring only once. The sample consisted of PBMCs or a T cell subset sorted from them (not recorded which). The origin of the receptors is a man aged 18 to 29 who had mild COVID-19 (a few samples of this study predate the infection). Cell type and time point are not known. CDR3s include the opening cysteine and the closing phenylalanine or tryptophan. D genes are given only for firm matches. Clone size, where shown, is once, few, many, or a class for clones that have expanded.

. TRBJ2-7 many TRBV7-9 TGTGCCAGCAGCTTATCTACCTTATTGGGACAGCAGTACTTC CASSLSTLLGQQYF
. TRBJ2-1 few TRBV20-1 TGCAGTGCTAGAACGCTTACTCTTTACAGTGAGCAGTTCTTC CSARTLTLYSEQFF
. TRBJ1-1 few TRBV6-2/TRBV6-3 TGTGCCAGCAGTTACCCCAGGGTTGCCGAATTGAACACTGAAGCTTTCTTT CASSYPRVAELNTEAFF
TRBD1 TRBJ2-7 many TRBV9 TGTGCCAGCAGCCCAAGCGGTCGGACAGGGCTTGGGGATGGTCACGAGCAGTACTTC CASSPSGRTGLGDGHEQYF
. TRBJ1-6 . TRBV4-1 TGCGCCAGCAGCGACCTACGGGGGGCTGATTCACCCCTCCACTTT CASSDLRGADSPLHF
. TRBJ1-6 few TRBV3-1 TGTGCCAGCAGCCCAACCAATCAGTCACCCCTCCACTTT CASSPTNQSPLHF
. TRBJ2-6 . TRBV7-2 TGTGCCAGCAGTACCTCAGGGTCTGGGGCCAACGTCCTGACTTTC CASSTSGSGANVLTF
. TRBJ1-2 . TRBV14 TGTGCCAGCAGCCAAGGGAGATACCTTTTCGGAGGCTACACCTTC CASSQGRYLFGGYTF
. TRBJ1-3 few TRBV4-1 TGCGCCAGCAGCCAGTTCAGGGCAGCTGGAAACACCATATATTTT CASSQFRAAGNTIYF
TRBD2 TRBJ2-7 . TRBV19 TGTGCCAGTAGGGACGGGACTAGCTACCCGTACTTC CASRDGTSYPYF
. TRBJ2-7 many TRBV10-3 TGTGCCATCAGTGCGGCCTACGAGCAGTACTTC CAISAAYEQYF
. TRBJ2-5 . TRBV18 TGTGCCAGCTCACCACTCGGTGGGGTACCCCAAGAGACCCAGTACTTC CASSPLGGVPQETQYF
. TRBJ2-7 many TRBV7-2 TGTGCCAGCAGCTTAGGCGCGTACGTAATCGACGAGCAGTACTTC CASSLGAYVIDEQYF
. TRBJ1-3 many TRBV29-1 TGCAGCGTTGCAGACCCAGGGCAAGGAAACACCATATATTTT CSVADPGQGNTIYF
TRBD2 TRBJ2-3 . TRBV30 TGTGCCTGGGATAGCGGGGGGGGTAATACGCAGTATTTT CAWDSGGGNTQYF
. TRBJ2-2 few TRBV20-1 TGCAGTGCTAGAGCCGAGGGGTTGGGCACCGGGGAGCTGTTTTTT CSARAEGLGTGELFF
TRBD2 TRBJ2-3 many TRBV5-1 TGCGCCAGCAGCTTGGGGGCTAGCGGGGTCACAGATACGCAGTATTTT CASSLGASGVTDTQYF
TRBD1 TRBJ2-3 many TRBV27 TGTGCCAGCAGCCTCGGGACAGGGGCCCCGCGGACGCAGTATTTT CASSLGTGAPRTQYF
. TRBJ1-1 few TRBV6-6 TGTGCCAGCAGTGCCCCATCTTCGAACACTGAAGCTTTCTTT CASSAPSSNTEAFF
. TRBJ2-2 few TRBV7-9 TGTGCCAGCAGCTTAAGAAGGCCCGCACCCGGGGAGCTGTTTTTT CASSLRRPAPGELFF
. TRBJ1-1 few TRBV6-6 TGTGCCAGCAGTACCCAGCGTGCCGCCAGCGTCGGGAGCACTGAAGCTTTCTTT CASSTQRAASVGSTEAFF
. TRBJ1-6 . TRBV9 TGTGCCAGCAGCGTAGACGAGGGGCCGAGCTCCTATAATTCACCCCTCCACTTT CASSVDEGPSSYNSPLHF
TRBD1 TRBJ2-7 many TRBV5-1 TGCGCCAGCAGCTCCCGCCTCGGGACAGGTGGAGCCTACGAGCAGTACTTC CASSSRLGTGGAYEQYF
. TRBJ2-3 many TRBV6-2/TRBV6-3 TGTGCCAGCAGTTACTGGTCGGCAGGCCGGGTGAATACGCAGTATTTT CASSYWSAGRVNTQYF
TRBD2 TRBJ2-1 few TRBV29-1 TGCAGCGTTGAAGATAAGACTAGCGTTTCCTACAATGAGCAGTTCTTC CSVEDKTSVSYNEQFF
. TRBJ2-5 many TRBV4-1 TGCGCCAGCAGCCCCCTCCCGGGGAAAGAGACCCAGTACTTC CASSPLPGKETQYF
. TRBJ2-5 few TRBV7-8 TGTGCCAGCAGCTTACAAGTGGACCAAGAGACCCAGTACTTC CASSLQVDQETQYF
TRBD2 TRBJ2-1 many TRBV5-1 TGCGCCAGCAGCCAGGGGACTAGCGGGGTCGGCTCCTACAATGAGCAGTTCTTC CASSQGTSGVGSYNEQFF
TRBD1 TRBJ2-5 many TRBV5-1 TGCGCCAGCAGCTTGGGACAGGGAAAAGAGACCCAGTACTTC CASSLGQGKETQYF
TRBD1 TRBJ1-5 . TRBV27 TGTGCCAGCTGGGACAGACATAGCAATCAGCCCCAGCATTTT CASWDRHSNQPQHF
. TRBJ2-1 . TRBV4-3 TGCGCCAGCGGCCATGTAGCTCTTGGCAATGAGCAGTTCTTC CASGHVALGNEQFF
. TRBJ1-3 . TRBV12-3/TRBV12-4 TGTGCCAGCAGTTTAGGCCGGAACACCATATATTTT CASSLGRNTIYF
. TRBJ1-2 . TRBV6-2/TRBV6-3 TGTGCCAGCAGTTACGGGGGGCTCTATGGCTACACCTTC CASSYGGLYGYTF
TRBD1 TRBJ2-7 . TRBV18 TGTGCCAGCTCACTCCGGGACAGAACTCTCGAGCAGTACTTC CASSLRDRTLEQYF
TRBD1 TRBJ1-1 . TRBV24-1 TGTGCCACCAGTGAATCGGGCAGGGGGCGGTTTGAAGCTTTCTTT CATSESGRGRFEAFF
. TRBJ2-5 . TRBV5-6 TGTGCCAGCAGCGTTGGTGGAGAGACCCAGTACTTC CASSVGGETQYF
. TRBJ2-1 few TRBV6-5 TGTGCCAGCAGTCCCACGGCCGATCGGGAGCAGTTCTTC CASSPTADREQFF
. TRBJ1-6 . TRBV2 TGTGCCAGCAGGGGAAATTCACCCCTCCACTTT CASRGNSPLHF
. TRBJ2-3 . TRBV7-8 TGTGCCAGCAGCTTGGCCGGACATACGCAGTATTTT CASSLAGHTQYF
. TRBJ1-2 few TRBV4-3 TGCGCCAGCAGCCAAGAGGAACCTCCCAAGGGGTATGGCTACACCTTC CASSQEEPPKGYGYTF
. TRBJ2-3 many TRBV5-1 TGCGCCAGCAGCTTGGTACAGGGAGGTCAAGATACGCAGTATTTT CASSLVQGGQDTQYF
. TRBJ2-3 few TRBV7-2 TGTGCCAGCAGCGCGCCGGGGGCGAATACGCAGTATTTT CASSAPGANTQYF
TRBD1 TRBJ1-5 . TRBV6-2/TRBV6-3 TGTGCCAGCAGTCCGGGACTCAGGGGGGATCAGCCCCAGCATTTT CASSPGLRGDQPQHF
. TRBJ2-7 . TRBV11-2 TGTGCCAGCAGCTTAGTCGTCGGGCAATTTGGGGACGAGCAGTACTTC CASSLVVGQFGDEQYF
. TRBJ1-5 few TRBV7-2 TGTGCCAGCAGCCCACAGGGTTGGCAGCCCCAGCATTTT CASSPQGWQPQHF
. TRBJ2-3 few TRBV5-1 TGCGCCAGCAGCTTGGACAGGGCCTCAGATACGCAGTATTTT CASSLDRASDTQYF
. TRBJ2-5 many TRBV7-2 TGTGCCAGCAGGTTCAAGGGGCCTCAAGAGACCCAGTACTTC CASRFKGPQETQYF
. TRBJ1-2 few TRBV4-2 TGTGCCAGCAGCCAAGATACCTCTGGCTACACCTTC CASSQDTSGYTF
. TRBJ2-3 . TRBV11-3 TGTGCCAGCAGCTTCGACACAGGGGATACGCAGTATTTT CASSFDTGDTQYF
. TRBJ2-5 few TRBV6-6 TGTGCCAGCAGACCCCAAGGGGGGCCGGAAGAGACCCAGTACTTC CASRPQGGPEETQYF
TRBD1 TRBJ2-2 . TRBV10-3 TGTGCCATCAGTGAGTCCTACCCAGGACAGGGGGCCTCCGGGGAGCTGTTTTTT CAISESYPGQGASGELFF
. TRBJ2-3 . TRBV2 TGTGCCAGCAGCAGGGACAACACAGATACGCAGTATTTT CASSRDNTDTQYF
. TRBJ1-3 few TRBV12-3/TRBV12-4 TGTGCCAGCAGTCCGGGGAGGGTTCCCTCTGGAAACACCATATATTTT CASSPGRVPSGNTIYF
. TRBJ1-3 many TRBV7-9 TGTGCCAGCAGCTTTACGGGGTCAGGAAACACCATATATTTT CASSFTGSGNTIYF